Given below is one TCR beta chain in context. Its recognized antigen is unknown. Nothing much larger sits one base from this clone, and base qualities are not available. The source of the sample is a study of Ad26.COV2.S vaccination and SARS-CoV-2 variants (dated by TCRdb to the early 2020s). With regard to the full study: Vaccine-arm donors were drawn from COV1001, a multicentre, randomized, double-blind, placebo-controlled phase I-IIa trial of Ad26.COV2.S in healthy adults. Dosing of Ad26.COV2.S was intramuscular, at either 5x10^10 or 1x10^11 viral particles, delivered as one shot or as two shots spaced 56 days apart. TCRbeta repertoire sequencing was used to assess the specificity and breadth of SARS-CoV-2-reactive T cell receptors after Ad26.COV2.S vaccination. A total of 32 samples were included in the TCR-sequenced set, comprising some 20 Ad26.COV2.S vaccine recipients, 5 placebo recipients and 8 SARS-CoV-2 convalescent individuals. Trial participants were randomized into five groups of five: low-dose or high-dose Ad26.COV2.S given once or twice, or placebo on both occasions. Investigators did not know the trial group allocation while performing experiments and assessing outcomes.

The sample's treatment or condition label, decoded: about 20 received Ad26.COV2.S at low or high dose, single or two shots; several received placebo; per-sample allocation not given. For vaccine and placebo recipients, repertoires were sequenced using samples collected on day 63 after the first injection. In Cohort 1b, around 23 adults aged 18-55 years were enrolled at a single site in Boston, USA, between 29 July and 7 August 2020. Ad26.COV2.S consisted of a replication-incompetent adenovirus type 26 vector by which a prefusion-stabilized SARS-CoV-2 spike protein from the original Wuhan strain was expressed. The full study reports these points: Substantial breadth of spike-specific CD8+ and CD4+ T cell responses was reported after vaccination. The study was not powered to compare responses between vaccine doses or regimens. Spike-specific TCR breadth was higher in Ad26.COV2.S recipients than in placebo recipients (P = 0.0014). Non-spike TCR breadth was comparable between vaccine and placebo recipients, consistent with the vaccine containing only spike. It was noted by the authors that total T cell responses may have been underestimated by the TCR breadth and depth analyses.

TCRbeta CDR3 regions were sequenced with the immunoSEQ Assay. After extraction, genomic DNA underwent amplification by bias-controlled multiplex PCR, followed by high-throughput sequencing. The paper's data handling went like this. To quantify the absolute abundance of every unique TCRbeta CDR3 region, sequences were collapsed and filtered. T cell fraction was estimated by normalizing TCRbeta template counts to usable DNA, with usable DNA measured through amplification of reference genes found in all nucleated cells. Repertoire TCRs were annotated as SARS-CoV-2-specific by exact matching of V gene, CDR3 amino acid sequence and J gene to a known reactive TCR set. The reference SARS-CoV-2 TCR set was obtained from MIRA and was filtered for enrichment in COVID-19-positive ImmuneCODE repertoires, whereby public or cross-reactive TCRs were removed. Based on the MIRA antigens, annotated TCRs were further analysed at the level of specific ORF or position within ORF. Breadth was defined as annotated unique rearrangements over total unique productive rearrangements; depth was the summed frequency of those rearrangements. Two-sided Wilcoxon rank-sum tests were applied when comparing TCR breadth between groups. TCRdb carries this immuneACCESS record with in-frame sequences only. Its versions omit some clonotypes, under half of them owing to an unresolved V gene in the studies checked, with the rest unexplained. For V, J and clone size, that table is used; D and trimming come from the DNA. This sample lists some 640,000 clones; around 92% were detected once. The ten top clones hold 1.5% of the sample.

The CDR3 contains 14 residues, cysteine and phenylalanine counted. The CDR3 DNA has 42 bases and is translated from base 1. V gives up 1 base and J gives up 11 bases, and the segment between their germline ends measures 12 bases. CDR1 and CDR2 were assigned from the germline V gene as SGHTA and FQGNSA. The chain joins TRBV7-2 to TRBJ1-6; confidence is insufficient to name the D gene. This clonotype was sampled from a person aged 18 to 59 who received the Ad26.COV2.S COVID-19 vaccine or a placebo. Material: peripheral blood, obtained in a trial of Ad26.COV2.S vaccine versus placebo. The nucleotide sequence reads TGTGCCAGCAGCTTAGTAGAGAGTGTGGCACCCCTCCACTTT. Its product reads: CASSLVESVAPLHF.